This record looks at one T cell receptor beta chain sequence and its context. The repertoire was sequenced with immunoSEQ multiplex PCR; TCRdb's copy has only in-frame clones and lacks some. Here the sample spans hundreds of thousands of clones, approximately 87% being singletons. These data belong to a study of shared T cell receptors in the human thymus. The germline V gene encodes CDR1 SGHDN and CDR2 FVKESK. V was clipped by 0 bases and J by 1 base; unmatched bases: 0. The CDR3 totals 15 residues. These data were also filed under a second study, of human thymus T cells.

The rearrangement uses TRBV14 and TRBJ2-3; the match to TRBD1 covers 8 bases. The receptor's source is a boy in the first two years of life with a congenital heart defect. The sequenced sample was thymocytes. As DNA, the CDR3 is TGTGCCAGCAGCCAAGAACAGGGGGGCACAGATACGCAGTATTTT. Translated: CASSQEQGGTDTQYF.